This T cell receptor (beta chain) was identified in a study of T cell responses to AZD1222 COVID-19 vaccine. Study-wide results and caveats: Spike regions recognized by vaccine-associated CD4 TCRs spanned the protein, led by 160-218 and 743-854. Following two doses of AZD1222, Spike-specific TCR breadth and depth rose.

Losses at the gene ends were 4 bases for V and 4 bases for J; bases not matched to a gene: 16. This CDR3 has 18 residues. CDR1 is SNHLY, CDR2 FYNNEI, per germline. Only in-frame clones appear in the TCRdb table, and some are missing; sequencing was by immunoSEQ multiplex PCR. The table includes hundreds of thousands of clones, 94% detected once. Second-dose timings of about 4 or about 12 weeks were pooled. A remark on this clone: What it binds is not known.

This TCR derives from an adult who received the AZD1222 COVID-19 vaccine. The sequencing here drew on peripheral blood, taken 28 days after the second AZD1222 dose. The rearrangement joins TRBV2 to TRBJ2-1, with TRBD2 identical over 7 bases. CDR3 in DNA: TGTGCCAGCAGTGTTCGCCTGGGAAGGCGGGAGCCTTACAATGAGCAGTTCTTC. Translated, it gives CASSVRLGRREPYNEQFF.